A selection of T cell receptor beta chains follows, all from one sample in a study of blood T cell repertoires in COVID-19. The assay was immunoSEQ multiplex PCR, and TCRdb's table has in-frame clones only and misses some. Of nearly 65,000 clones listed, around 80% are singletons. The sequencing input was peripheral blood. These receptors were collected from a human donor in a cohort sampled during active COVID-19. Both conserved end residues are part of each CDR3. D genes are given only for firm matches. Part of the rows lack a size; the others show once, few, many or a class for expanded clones.

J gene | V gene | D gene | clone size | CDR3 DNA | CDR3 protein
TRBJ1-4 | TRBV6-6 | NA | NA | TGTGCCACCGCAGGGGTTAAAGAAAAACTGTTTTTT | CATAGVKEKLFF
TRBJ1-1 | TRBV15 | NA | NA | TGTGCCACCAGCAGAGCCAGAAACACTGAAGCTTTCTTT | CATSRARNTEAFF
TRBJ1-1 | TRBV3-1/TRBV3-2 | TRBD1 | NA | TGTGCCAGCAGACCGGTGGGACAGGGGGTTGGCACTGAAGCTTTCTTT | CASRPVGQGVGTEAFF
TRBJ2-7 | TRBV19 | NA | NA | TGTGCCAGTAGTATAGGCAGGCGACCCTACGAGCAGTACTTC | CASSIGRRPYEQYF
TRBJ2-3 | TRBV3-1/TRBV3-2 | NA | once | TGTGCCAGCAGCCCTCTAGCATTGGGGTATGACACAGATACGCAGTATTTT | CASSPLALGYDTDTQYF
TRBJ2-1 | TRBV5-8 | TRBD1 | NA | TGTGCCAGCAGCTCACTTACGACAGGGGGTTACAATGAGCAGTTCTTC | CASSSLTTGGYNEQFF
TRBJ2-1 | TRBV19 | NA | NA | TGTGCCAGTAGTCTTGACGGGTACAATGAGCAGTTCTTC | CASSLDGYNEQFF
TRBJ1-6 | TRBV6-4 | TRBD1 | NA | TGTGCCAGCAGTGACTCGACAGGGTCATCACCCCTCCACTTT | CASSDSTGSSPLHF
TRBJ1-1 | TRBV18 | NA | NA | TGTGCCAGCTCACCCGTGTGGGAGCAACCTGAAGCTTTCTTT | CASSPVWEQPEAFF
TRBJ1-1 | TRBV7-2 | NA | NA | TGTGCCAGCAGCCGGAGTCTTGAAGCTTTCTTT | CASSRSLEAFF
TRBJ2-7 | TRBV4-1 | TRBD2 | NA | TGCGCCAGCAGCCAAGGTAGCGGGGCGACCTACGAGCAGTACTTC | CASSQGSGATYEQYF
TRBJ2-7 | TRBV5-4 | NA | few | TGTGCCAGCAGCCCCTTCGAGGGAGTGTACGAGCAGTACTTC | CASSPFEGVYEQYF
TRBJ2-6 | TRBV7-2 | NA | NA | TGTGCCAGCAGCTTAGGGGGGGCTGGGGCCAACGTCCTGACTTTC | CASSLGGAGANVLTF
TRBJ2-3 | TRBV2 | TRBD2 | NA | TGTGCCAGCAGTGACAAAGTCGTCGGGACTAGCTTAGCGCAGTATTTT | CASSDKVVGTSLAQYF
TRBJ2-1 | TRBV3-1/TRBV3-2 | TRBD2 | NA | TGTGCCAGCACAAAGGGACTAGCGGGTCCTGGGGGGAACAATGAGCAGTTCTTC | CASTKGLAGPGGNNEQFF
TRBJ1-1 | TRBV3-1/TRBV3-2 | NA | NA | TGTGCCAGCAGCCGTCCCGGGAACACTGAAGCTTTCTTT | CASSRPGNTEAFF
TRBJ1-6 | TRBV25-1 | NA | NA | TGTGCCAGCAGTGTACCCCTCAGGGCCCTCCACTTT | CASSVPLRALHF
TRBJ2-7 | TRBV24-1 | TRBD2 | NA | TGTGCCACCAGTGACGGGGGGATCGGTTCCTACGAGCAGTACTTC | CATSDGGIGSYEQYF
TRBJ1-1 | TRBV3-1/TRBV3-2 | NA | NA | TGTGCCAGCAGCCAAGCTTACACTGAAGCTTTCTTT | CASSQAYTEAFF
TRBJ1-2 | TRBV7-2 | TRBD1 | NA | TGTGCCAGCAGCCTTGACAGGGTGGGCCTAGGTGGGGCTGGCTACACCTTC | CASSLDRVGLGGAGYTF
TRBJ2-7 | TRBV4-3 | NA | NA | TGCGCCAGCAGCCAAGACTGGCCCATGGGGGGGGCGAGCGAGCAGTACTTC | CASSQDWPMGGASEQYF
TRBJ1-5 | TRBV19 | NA | NA | TGTGCCAGCAGGACAGACCACCGGGATAGCAATCAGCCCCAGCATTTT | CASRTDHRDSNQPQHF
TRBJ2-1 | TRBV9 | NA | NA | TGTGCCAGCAGCGTTTTACTAGGTGGAGGTGAGCAGTTCTTC | CASSVLLGGGEQFF
TRBJ2-2 | TRBV7-9 | NA | NA | TGTGCCAGCAGTGTGGAGCTAGACACCGGGGAGCTGTTTTTT | CASSVELDTGELFF
TRBJ1-5 | TRBV2 | NA | NA | TGTGCCAGCAGCCCCCGGTCTAGAAGATCTTATCAGCCCCAGCATTTT | CASSPRSRRSYQPQHF
TRBJ2-7 | TRBV2 | TRBD1 | NA | TGTGCCAGCAGGGGACAGGACAGGGATAACGAGCAGTACTTC | CASRGQDRDNEQYF
TRBJ2-1 | TRBV19 | NA | NA | TGTGCCAGTAGTATAGACGTGCCGGGTGCCGCCAATGAGCAGTTCTTC | CASSIDVPGAANEQFF
TRBJ2-5 | TRBV9 | TRBD1 | NA | TGTGCCAGCAGCCCCGCCGGGACAGAAGAGACCCAGTACTTC | CASSPAGTEETQYF
TRBJ2-7 | TRBV10-3 | NA | NA | TGTGCCATCAGTGATGGGCGGGGCCTCTCCTACGAGCAGTACTTC | CAISDGRGLSYEQYF
TRBJ2-5 | TRBV7-6 | TRBD1 | NA | TGTGCCAGCAGAGTCCCGAGGGACAGGCCAAAGAGGGAGACCCAGTACTTC | CASRVPRDRPKRETQYF
TRBJ2-1 | TRBV10-3 | NA | NA | TGTGCCATCAGCCTTACCAGCTCCTACAATGAGCAGTTCTTC | CAISLTSSYNEQFF
TRBJ1-1 | TRBV12-3/TRBV12-4 | NA | NA | TGTGCCACTCAGACATTTTTGAACACTGAAGCTTTCTTT | CATQTFLNTEAFF
TRBJ2-7 | TRBV5-1 | NA | few | TGCGCCAGCAGCTCTGGAGTTTCGATCCAATACGAGCAGTACTTC | CASSSGVSIQYEQYF
TRBJ1-2 | TRBV28 | NA | NA | TGTGCCAGCTCGGGGATATATGGCTACACCTTC | CASSGIYGYTF
TRBJ2-7 | TRBV10-3 | TRBD2 | once | TGTGCCATCAGTGCCAGCGGGAGACTTTACGAGCAGTACTTC | CAISASGRLYEQYF
TRBJ2-7 | TRBV7-6 | NA | once | TGTGCCAGCAGCTTAGTAGGGACACTCTCTTACGAGCAGTACTTC | CASSLVGTLSYEQYF
TRBJ2-7 | TRBV5-8 | NA | NA | TGTGCCAGCAGCTTGGGGGTACGGGGTAACGAGCAGTACTTC | CASSLGVRGNEQYF
TRBJ1-5 | TRBV6-5 | NA | NA | TGTGCCAGCAGTTACAGCCGAGGAAATCAGCCCCAGCATTTT | CASSYSRGNQPQHF
TRBJ2-1 | TRBV9 | NA | once | TGTGCCAGCAGCGAAACAGGATACAATGAGCAGTTCTTC | CASSETGYNEQFF